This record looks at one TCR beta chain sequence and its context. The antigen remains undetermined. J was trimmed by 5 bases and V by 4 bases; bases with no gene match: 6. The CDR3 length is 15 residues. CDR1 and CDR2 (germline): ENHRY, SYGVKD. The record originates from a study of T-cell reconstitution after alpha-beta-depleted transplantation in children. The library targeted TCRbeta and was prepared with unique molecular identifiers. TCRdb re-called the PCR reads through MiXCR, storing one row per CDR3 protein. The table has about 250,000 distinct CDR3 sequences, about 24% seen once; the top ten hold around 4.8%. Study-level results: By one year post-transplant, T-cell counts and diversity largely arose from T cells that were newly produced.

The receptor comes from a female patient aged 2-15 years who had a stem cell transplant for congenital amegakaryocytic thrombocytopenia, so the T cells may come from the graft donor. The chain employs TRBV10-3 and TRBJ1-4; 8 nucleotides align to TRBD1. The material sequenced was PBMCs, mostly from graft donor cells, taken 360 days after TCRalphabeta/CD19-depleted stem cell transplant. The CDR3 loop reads CAISGGQGHNEKLFF. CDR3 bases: TGTGCCATCAGTGGAGGACAGGGCCACAATGAAAAACTGTTTTTT.